This passage covers 8 T cell receptor beta chains from one sample sequenced in a study of blood T cells in healthy people across ages. Sample-barcoded 5' priming and a J-beta primer mix drove a second PCR of 7 to 11 cycles. TCRdb re-called the 5' RACE reads with MiXCR, one entry per CDR3 protein. Altogether roughly 1.5 million distinct CDR3 sequences are present, 40% to 45% being singletons, with the ten largest covering over 3.5%. Sequences were obtained from blood. The origin of the receptors is a woman younger than 35 in good health.

The chain recombines TRBV12-3 or TRBV12-4 with TRBJ2-1; D possibly corresponds to TRBD2 (6 bases). Trimming shortened V by 5 bases and J by 9 bases, and 14 bases separated the two germline ends. The CDR3 totals 13 residues. The CDR3 DNA is TGTGCCAGCAGTGCCCCGGGGGATGTTGAGCAGTTCTTC. Translated, it gives CASSAPGDVEQFF.

V and J are TRBV29-1 and TRBJ2-6; D gene ambiguous. V was shortened by 4 bases and J by 2 bases, with 12 bases between the two germline ends. This CDR3 is 15 amino acids long. CDR1 and CDR2 from the germline V gene are SQVTM and ANQGSEA. The DNA for the CDR3 is TGCAGCGTTGTTGAGAGAGGTGCTGGGGCCAACGTCCTGACTTTC. Residues: CSVVERGAGANVLTF. Full variable domain (rest looked up from reference TRBV29-1 and TRBJ2-6): SAVISQKPSRDICQRGTSLTIQCQVDSQVTMMFWYRQQPGQSLTLIATANQGSEATYESGFVIDKFPISRPNLTFSTLTVSNMSPEDSSIYLCSVVERGAGANVLTFGAGSRLTVL.

The chain combines TRBV5-1 with TRBJ2-3; no reliable D call. The CDR3 sequence is 14 residues long. Trimming took 1 base from V and 2 from J, leaving 8 bases between them. The germline CDR1 and CDR2 sequences are SGHRS and YFSETQ. DNA of the CDR3: TGCGCCAGCAGCTTGAACAGCTACACAGATACGCAGTATTTT. It codes for CASSLNSYTDTQYF.

The chain couples TRBV2 to TRBJ2-7; D is uncertain. Germline values: CDR1 SNHLY, CDR2 FYNNEI. Trimming pared 7 bases from V and 1 base from J, leaving 8 bases between. The CDR3 contains 12 residues. The CDR3 here is CASMWRSYEQYF. The CDR3 region has the DNA TGTGCCAGCATGTGGCGGTCCTACGAGCAGTACTTC.

The J gene is TRBJ2-7, the V gene TRBV15; the match to TRBD2 covers 7 bases. Near its end, the DNA agrees better with TRBJ2-5, so the J call may be wrong. CDR1 LNHNV and CDR2 YYDKDF come from the germline V gene (reference sequence). This CDR3 has 15 amino acids. CDR3 protein: CATSRDRGRGETQYF. As DNA, the CDR3 is TGTGCCACCAGCAGAGATCGCGGGAGAGGGGAGACCCAGTACTTC.

This clonotype has a count of ten or more. J is TRBJ2-7 and V is TRBV27; tentative D call: TRBD2 (5 bases). The germline CDR1 and CDR2 sequences are MNHEY and SMNVEV (reference sequence). This CDR3 contains 13 residues. V was clipped by 4 bases and J by 4 bases, with 11 bases between them. The CDR3 region is CASSSGVSYEQYF. For the CDR3, the DNA is TGTGCCAGCAGTTCCGGGGTTTCGTACGAGCAGTACTTC.

This clonotype was seen a single time. The chain links TRBV28 to TRBJ2-5, with 9 bases matching TRBD1. J gave up 3 bases and V 1 base, and 12 bases lay outside the gene matches. The CDR3 covers 18 residues. CDR1 and CDR2 (germline): MDHEN, SYDVKM. CDR3 sequence reads: CASSLLARLRDREETQYF. The CDR3, as DNA: TGTGCCAGCAGTTTATTAGCGCGCCTCCGGGACAGGGAAGAGACCCAGTACTTC.

This chain uses TRBV4-2 with TRBJ2-1; the D gene is possibly TRBD2 (5 bases). Germline V CDR1 and CDR2: LGHNA, YNFKEQ. The germline V and J ends were trimmed by 1 base and 0 bases, with 7 bases remaining between them. The CDR3 runs to 15 residues. The CDR3 sequence: CASSQAGISYNEQFF. DNA of the CDR3: TGTGCCAGCAGCCAAGCGGGGATCTCCTACAATGAGCAGTTCTTC.